This T cell receptor (beta chain) appears in the sequencing data of a study of blood T cell repertoires in COVID-19. Looked up from germline, CDR1 is MNHEY and CDR2 is SVGEGT. The length of the CDR3 is 18 residues. The V gene end was trimmed by 5 bases and the J gene end by 4 bases; junction bases not matched to a gene: 11. Original data processing: Reference gene primer amplification yielded estimated nucleated cell counts. Clones were read by immunoSEQ multiplex PCR, and TCRdb kept only the in-frame ones, dropping some. The D gene and trimming were derived from the DNA, and the V and J assignments and clone size from that table. The sample lists about 160,000 clones; more than 70% were seen once.

Sequences were obtained from peripheral blood. The TCR was taken from a man aged 18 to 35 with active or convalescent COVID-19. The chain uses TRBV6-2 or TRBV6-3 and TRBJ2-2; TRBD2 agrees at 12 bases. CDR3 bases: TGTGCCAGCAGTCGCCCGACACTAGCGGGGGGCGGCACCGGGGAGCTGTTTTTT. Its translation is CASSRPTLAGGGTGELFF.